This T cell receptor beta chain was documented in a study of blood T cell repertoires in COVID-19. Study at large: The United States, Italy and Spain were the sources of the acute and convalescent COVID-19 samples. In each case, the material was cDNA or gDNA derived from T cells, B-cell-depleted T cells, or PBMCs.

The V end was cut by 7 bases, the J end by 3 bases, with 13 bases between. CDR1 is SNHLY and CDR2 is FYNNEI in the germline V gene. The CDR3 totals 13 residues. Some clones are missing from TCRdb's copy, which holds only in-frame ones; the method was immunoSEQ multiplex PCR. The table lists over 200,000 clones, almost 90% of them singletons. Sequencing input: peripheral blood. The rearrangement joins TRBV2 to TRBJ2-7; D is unresolved. The receptor's source is a woman aged 60 to 75 with acute or convalescent COVID-19. CDR3 in amino acids: CASTSVRYYEQYF. The CDR3 DNA reads as TGTGCCAGCACGTCGGTGAGGTACTACGAGCAGTACTTC.